This entry describes one T cell receptor (beta chain). The antigen remains undetermined. The CDR3 is 12 residues long. V lost 5 bases to trimming and J lost 4 bases, with 8 bases between them. From germline, CDR1 is SEHNR and CDR2 FQNEAQ (reference sequence). TCRdb redid the calling of the reads with MiXCR, one entry per CDR3 protein. The table records around 120,000 distinct CDR3 sequences, approximately 45% of them present only once. The source of the sample is a study of T cell repertoires in cytomegalovirus infection. The wider study: Use of recently identified HLA-C-restricted and well-studied HLA-B-restricted CMV epitopes was part of the study. The public TCR beta signatures pointed to both CMV infection and matching HLA type.

Findings of the study overall: Identification of carriers of CMV plus the relevant HLA was achieved through cumulative public TCR beta family frequency. Dominant in the ex vivo response were TCR beta clonotypes restricted by HLA-C and specific for CMV.

The J gene is TRBJ1-1, the V gene TRBV7-9; D might be TRBD1 (6 bases). This clonotype originated in a human donor in good health (CMV status not recorded). Some clones in this sample may be carry-over from other donors' samples. The sample was CD8+ T cells from cultured PBMCs, taken from culture after CMV antigen stimulation. This chain's CDR3 is CASSTGITEAFF. In nucleotides, the CDR3 is TGTGCCAGCAGCACAGGGATCACTGAAGCTTTCTTT.